A selection of T cell receptor beta chains follows, all from one sample in a study of early stage breast cancer tumors. The protocol was immunoSEQ multiplex PCR, while the TCRdb copy is restricted to in-frame clones and leaves out a portion. The table shows more than 55,000 clones, with approximately 80% occurring only once. Sequenced sample: blood. The receptor set was obtained from a person aged 25 to 39 with breast cancer. The CDR3 runs from the conserved cysteine through the conserved F or W. Fields, in order: D gene, clone size, V gene, J gene, CDR3 protein, CDR3 DNA. A D gene is named only where the DNA matches it firmly. Clone size is given for some rows only: seen once, a few or many times, or a class if the clone is expanded.

d_call: TRBD2
clone_size: -
v_call: TRBV30
j_call: TRBJ2-7
cdr3_aa: CAWKGGRHEQYF
cdr3_nt: TGTGCCTGGAAGGGCGGGAGGCACGAGCAGTACTTC

d_call: -
clone_size: -
v_call: TRBV6-6
j_call: TRBJ2-3
cdr3_aa: CASSSSEASSDTQYF
cdr3_nt: TGTGCCAGCAGCTCCTCGGAGGCGTCTTCAGATACGCAGTATTTT

d_call: -
clone_size: -
v_call: TRBV30
j_call: TRBJ2-2
cdr3_aa: CAWGLAADTGELFF
cdr3_nt: TGTGCCTGGGGGTTAGCGGCGGACACCGGGGAGCTGTTTTTT

d_call: -
clone_size: few
v_call: TRBV15
j_call: TRBJ1-2
cdr3_aa: CATAQSDHIIYGYTF
cdr3_nt: TGTGCCACCGCCCAGTCGGATCACATCATATATGGCTACACCTTC

d_call: TRBD2
clone_size: -
v_call: TRBV18
j_call: TRBJ2-2
cdr3_aa: CASSLTSGNTGELFF
cdr3_nt: TGTGCCAGCTCCCTGACTAGCGGTAACACCGGGGAGCTGTTTTTT

d_call: TRBD1
clone_size: -
v_call: TRBV6-5
j_call: TRBJ2-5
cdr3_aa: CASSYSTLTGEETQYF
cdr3_nt: TGTGCCAGCAGTTATTCCACTCTGACAGGGGAAGAGACCCAGTACTTC

d_call: -
clone_size: -
v_call: TRBV9
j_call: TRBJ1-2
cdr3_aa: CASSLLGLTYGYTF
cdr3_nt: TGTGCCAGCAGCCTCCTAGGTCTCACCTATGGCTACACCTTC

d_call: -
clone_size: -
v_call: TRBV11-3
j_call: TRBJ2-2
cdr3_aa: CASSSLTGNTGELFF
cdr3_nt: TGTGCCAGCAGCTCCTTGACGGGGAACACCGGGGAGCTGTTTTTT

d_call: -
clone_size: -
v_call: TRBV27
j_call: TRBJ2-7
cdr3_aa: CASRSGNYEQYF
cdr3_nt: TGTGCCAGCAGATCTGGGAATTACGAGCAGTACTTC

d_call: -
clone_size: -
v_call: TRBV11-3
j_call: TRBJ2-7
cdr3_aa: CASSPGLPLGEQYF
cdr3_nt: TGTGCCAGCAGTCCGGGACTCCCCCTTGGCGAGCAGTACTTC

d_call: -
clone_size: -
v_call: TRBV5-4
j_call: TRBJ2-5
cdr3_aa: CASSVSGGRETQYF
cdr3_nt: TGTGCCAGCAGCGTGTCCGGTGGGCGGGAGACCCAGTACTTC

d_call: TRBD2
clone_size: -
v_call: TRBV2
j_call: TRBJ2-5
cdr3_aa: CASTRGASGSQETQYF
cdr3_nt: TGTGCCAGCACGCGCGGGGCTAGCGGATCCCAAGAGACCCAGTACTTC

d_call: -
clone_size: -
v_call: TRBV5-6
j_call: TRBJ2-1
cdr3_aa: CASSLDRYEQFF
cdr3_nt: TGTGCCAGCAGCTTGGATAGATATGAGCAGTTCTTC

d_call: -
clone_size: -
v_call: TRBV6-4
j_call: TRBJ1-3
cdr3_aa: CASSATAISGNTIYF
cdr3_nt: TGTGCCAGCAGCGCCACAGCGATCTCTGGAAACACCATATATTTT

d_call: -
clone_size: -
v_call: TRBV2
j_call: TRBJ2-5
cdr3_aa: CASSVRPRETQYF
cdr3_nt: TGTGCCAGCAGTGTTAGACCGCGGGAGACCCAGTACTTC

d_call: -
clone_size: -
v_call: TRBV2
j_call: TRBJ2-5
cdr3_aa: CATQGNGGIETQYF
cdr3_nt: TGTGCTACCCAAGGGAATGGAGGCATAGAGACCCAGTACTTC

d_call: -
clone_size: -
v_call: TRBV27
j_call: TRBJ2-3
cdr3_aa: CASSLSLSGTQYF
cdr3_nt: TGTGCCAGCAGTCTCTCCCTTTCTGGTACGCAGTATTTT

d_call: -
clone_size: -
v_call: TRBV20-1
j_call: TRBJ1-1
cdr3_aa: CSARDIGAFF
cdr3_nt: TGCAGTGCTCGGGACATCGGGGCTTTCTTT

d_call: -
clone_size: -
v_call: TRBV19
j_call: TRBJ1-5
cdr3_aa: CASSPRDLGYSNQPQHF
cdr3_nt: TGTGCCAGTAGTCCCCGGGACTTGGGGTATAGCAATCAGCCCCAGCATTTT

d_call: -
clone_size: -
v_call: TRBV5-4
j_call: TRBJ1-1
cdr3_aa: CASSGPGRVENTEAFF
cdr3_nt: TGTGCCAGCAGCGGCCCCGGCAGGGTCGAGAACACTGAAGCTTTCTTT

d_call: TRBD1
clone_size: few
v_call: TRBV5-4
j_call: TRBJ1-2
cdr3_aa: CASSVAGGAGYGYTF
cdr3_nt: TGTGCCAGCAGCGTAGCAGGGGGCGCGGGCTATGGCTACACCTTC

d_call: -
clone_size: -
v_call: TRBV11-2
j_call: TRBJ2-7
cdr3_aa: CASSLARLYEQYF
cdr3_nt: TGTGCCAGCAGCTTAGCAAGACTCTACGAGCAGTACTTC

d_call: -
clone_size: -
v_call: TRBV27
j_call: TRBJ2-1
cdr3_aa: CASSLLRQNNEQFF
cdr3_nt: TGTGCCAGCAGTTTATTGAGGCAGAACAATGAGCAGTTCTTC

d_call: TRBD2
clone_size: once
v_call: TRBV27
j_call: TRBJ2-7
cdr3_aa: CASSFGTRGAYEQYF
cdr3_nt: TGTGCCAGCAGTTTTGGGACTAGAGGGGCCTACGAGCAGTACTTC

d_call: TRBD1
clone_size: -
v_call: TRBV7-2
j_call: TRBJ1-5
cdr3_aa: CASSWDRGLQPQHF
cdr3_nt: TGTGCCAGCAGCTGGGACAGGGGGCTTCAGCCCCAGCATTTT

d_call: TRBD2
clone_size: once
v_call: TRBV10-3
j_call: TRBJ2-7
cdr3_aa: CAISGLAGSYEQYF
cdr3_nt: TGTGCCATCAGCGGACTAGCGGGATCCTACGAGCAGTACTTC

d_call: -
clone_size: -
v_call: TRBV7-7
j_call: TRBJ2-5
cdr3_aa: CASSLGARQFQETQYF
cdr3_nt: TGTGCTAGCAGCTTAGGGGCACGGCAATTCCAAGAGACCCAGTACTTC

d_call: -
clone_size: -
v_call: TRBV9
j_call: TRBJ2-2
cdr3_aa: CASSVGGRDTGELFF
cdr3_nt: TGTGCCAGCAGCGTAGGGGGGCGCGACACCGGGGAGCTGTTTTTT

d_call: -
clone_size: -
v_call: TRBV29-1
j_call: TRBJ2-5
cdr3_aa: CSVESSGVLGETQYF
cdr3_nt: TGCAGCGTTGAATCTTCGGGGGTGCTAGGGGAGACCCAGTACTTC

d_call: TRBD1
clone_size: few
v_call: TRBV25-1
j_call: TRBJ1-5
cdr3_aa: CASRGQGDQPQHF
cdr3_nt: TGTGCCAGCAGGGGACAGGGCGATCAGCCCCAGCATTTT

d_call: TRBD1
clone_size: once
v_call: TRBV11-3
j_call: TRBJ1-1
cdr3_aa: CASSAGQSNTEAFF
cdr3_nt: TGTGCCAGCAGCGCGGGACAGTCGAACACTGAAGCTTTCTTT

d_call: TRBD1
clone_size: -
v_call: TRBV4-1
j_call: TRBJ2-7
cdr3_aa: CASSQKQGASVAGLSYEQYF
cdr3_nt: TGCGCCAGCAGCCAAAAACAGGGGGCTAGTGTAGCGGGTCTCTCCTACGAGCAGTACTTC

d_call: -
clone_size: once
v_call: TRBV7-9
j_call: TRBJ1-2
cdr3_aa: CASSPPGGAGVGYTF
cdr3_nt: TGTGCCAGCAGCCCTCCGGGGGGGGCGGGAGTCGGCTACACCTTC

d_call: TRBD1
clone_size: few
v_call: TRBV30
j_call: TRBJ1-5
cdr3_aa: CACRQGGDQPQHF
cdr3_nt: TGTGCCTGCCGACAGGGAGGGGATCAGCCCCAGCATTTT

d_call: TRBD1
clone_size: -
v_call: TRBV5-6
j_call: TRBJ1-2
cdr3_aa: CASSLDGRDRGLHGYTF
cdr3_nt: TGTGCCAGCAGCTTAGATGGCCGGGACAGGGGGCTACATGGCTACACCTTC

d_call: -
clone_size: -
v_call: TRBV7-9
j_call: TRBJ1-3
cdr3_aa: CASSSEVGLWERTIYF
cdr3_nt: TGTGCCAGCAGCTCAGAAGTGGGGCTCTGGGAACGCACCATATATTTT

d_call: -
clone_size: -
v_call: TRBV7-9
j_call: TRBJ1-1
cdr3_aa: CASSLRLGAEAFF
cdr3_nt: TGTGCCAGCAGCCTACGCCTAGGGGCTGAAGCTTTCTTT

d_call: -
clone_size: -
v_call: TRBV2
j_call: TRBJ2-5
cdr3_aa: CASSSRRNQETQYF
cdr3_nt: TGTGCCAGCAGTAGCCGGCGGAACCAAGAGACCCAGTACTTC

d_call: -
clone_size: -
v_call: TRBV11-1
j_call: TRBJ2-3
cdr3_aa: CASSHDGQLGDTQYF
cdr3_nt: TGTGCCAGCAGCCACGACGGACAGTTGGGGGATACGCAGTATTTT

d_call: -
clone_size: -
v_call: TRBV7-3
j_call: TRBJ2-1
cdr3_aa: CASSLRQGGRNEQFF
cdr3_nt: TGTGCCAGCAGCTTACGGCAGGGAGGTCGCAATGAGCAGTTCTTC

d_call: -
clone_size: once
v_call: TRBV18
j_call: TRBJ1-2
cdr3_aa: CASSPRGSYGYTF
cdr3_nt: TGTGCCAGCTCCCCCAGGGGAAGCTATGGCTACACCTTC

d_call: TRBD2
clone_size: -
v_call: TRBV5-1
j_call: TRBJ2-1
cdr3_aa: CASSQGLAGGHGSYNEQFF
cdr3_nt: TGCGCCAGCAGCCAGGGACTAGCGGGAGGCCATGGCTCCTACAATGAGCAGTTCTTC

d_call: TRBD1
clone_size: -
v_call: TRBV5-1
j_call: TRBJ1-3
cdr3_aa: CASSRDSTSSSGNTIYF
cdr3_nt: TGCGCCAGCAGCCGGGACAGCACATCGTCCTCAGGAAACACCATATATTTT

d_call: TRBD1
clone_size: -
v_call: TRBV7-2
j_call: TRBJ2-1
cdr3_aa: CASSLVGTGVLYNEQFF
cdr3_nt: TGTGCCAGCAGCTTAGTAGGGACAGGGGTCCTCTACAATGAGCAGTTCTTC

d_call: -
clone_size: -
v_call: TRBV5-5
j_call: TRBJ2-1
cdr3_aa: CASSLSASDAYNEQFF
cdr3_nt: TGTGCCAGCAGCTTGAGTGCTAGCGACGCCTACAATGAGCAGTTCTTC

d_call: TRBD2
clone_size: -
v_call: TRBV7-2
j_call: TRBJ2-2
cdr3_aa: CASSSLVGGTGELFF
cdr3_nt: TGTGCCAGCAGCTCTTTAGTGGGAGGGACCGGGGAGCTGTTTTTT

d_call: -
clone_size: few
v_call: TRBV6-6
j_call: TRBJ2-7
cdr3_aa: CASSWSYEQYF
cdr3_nt: TGTGCCAGCAGTTGGAGCTACGAGCAGTACTTC

d_call: -
clone_size: -
v_call: TRBV10-1
j_call: TRBJ2-1
cdr3_aa: CASSESTSASYNEQFF
cdr3_nt: TGCGCCAGCAGTGAGTCGACAAGCGCTTCCTACAATGAGCAGTTCTTC

d_call: -
clone_size: once
v_call: TRBV5-6
j_call: TRBJ2-7
cdr3_aa: CASSSGQPYEQYF
cdr3_nt: TGTGCCAGCAGCTCGGGACAACCCTACGAGCAGTACTTC

d_call: TRBD2
clone_size: -
v_call: TRBV7-3
j_call: TRBJ2-3
cdr3_aa: CASSPSLSGSTDTQYF
cdr3_nt: TGTGCCAGCAGCCCGAGCCTTAGCGGGAGCACAGATACGCAGTATTTT

d_call: -
clone_size: -
v_call: TRBV27
j_call: TRBJ2-7
cdr3_aa: CASSPGDGESSYEQYF
cdr3_nt: TGTGCCAGCAGCCCCGGGGACGGTGAGAGCTCCTACGAGCAGTACTTC

d_call: -
clone_size: once
v_call: TRBV7-9
j_call: TRBJ2-7
cdr3_aa: CASSLAIRYEQYF
cdr3_nt: TGTGCCAGCAGCTTAGCGATTCGTTACGAGCAGTACTTC

d_call: TRBD2
clone_size: -
v_call: TRBV6-1
j_call: TRBJ2-2
cdr3_aa: CASSGGLAANTGELFF
cdr3_nt: TGTGCCAGCAGTGGGGGACTAGCGGCGAACACCGGGGAGCTGTTTTTT

d_call: TRBD2
clone_size: once
v_call: TRBV9
j_call: TRBJ2-7
cdr3_aa: CASSPTEAGEEYEQYF
cdr3_nt: TGTGCCAGCAGCCCTACGGAGGCGGGAGAAGAGTACGAGCAGTACTTC

d_call: TRBD1
clone_size: -
v_call: TRBV4-3
j_call: TRBJ1-1
cdr3_aa: CASSQDYRGGENTEAFF
cdr3_nt: TGCGCCAGCAGCCAAGATTACAGGGGCGGGGAGAACACTGAAGCTTTCTTT

d_call: -
clone_size: once
v_call: TRBV15
j_call: TRBJ2-6
cdr3_aa: CATRRDNLSGANVLTF
cdr3_nt: TGTGCCACCAGGCGGGACAATCTATCCGGGGCCAACGTCCTGACTTTC

d_call: TRBD1
clone_size: once
v_call: TRBV19
j_call: TRBJ1-5
cdr3_aa: CASSKDRGGNQPQHF
cdr3_nt: TGTGCCAGTAGTAAGGACAGGGGAGGCAATCAGCCCCAGCATTTT

d_call: -
clone_size: -
v_call: TRBV10-2
j_call: TRBJ1-3
cdr3_aa: CASSHLIAGGNTIYF
cdr3_nt: TGCGCCAGCAGCCACTTAATAGCAGGGGGAAACACCATATATTTT

d_call: -
clone_size: -
v_call: TRBV11-2
j_call: TRBJ1-1
cdr3_aa: CASRPEGGTEAFF
cdr3_nt: TGTGCCAGCAGGCCTGAGGGCGGGACTGAAGCTTTCTTT

d_call: TRBD2
clone_size: -
v_call: TRBV4-1
j_call: TRBJ2-2
cdr3_aa: CASSQGGLAAGELFF
cdr3_nt: TGCGCCAGCAGCCAAGGGGGACTAGCGGCCGGGGAGCTGTTTTTT